This TCR beta chain was recovered during a study of blood T cell repertoires in COVID-19 (dated by TCRdb to about 2020). Regarding the study in general: The collaborator samples originated in the United States, Italy and Spain and spanned the acute and convalescent phases of COVID-19. The prospective study material was composed of cDNA or gDNA derived from T cells, B-cell-depleted T cells, or PBMCs. Subjects who had been exposed to COVID-19, were actively infected with it, or had recovered from it provided the deeply sampled blood TCRbeta repertoires that made up the dataset. The repertoires were released in a freely available public database meant as a resource for research on the immune response to SARS-CoV-2. Samples came from the ongoing ImmuneRACE study (first 160 participants) plus 1,254 subjects from 6 global collaborators. A de-identified subject ID, COVID-19 status, age in years and sex were almost always included in the sample metadata. Where available, HLA class I and class II types were obtained from metadata supplied by the sample provider rather than from assay-based typing. Study-level results and caveats: How much clinical and demographic metadata was included differed by source and by participant, and the metadata was provided uncurated.

Of note for this clone: The specificity of this receptor is unknown. Base qualities are not at hand, and no much larger clone is one base apart.

TCRbeta CDR3 regions were amplified from genomic DNA by means of the immunoSEQ Assay, a bias-controlled multiplex PCR. Concerning the study's data processing: The number of nucleated cells in each sample was estimated from the amplification of reference gene primers within the assay. To quantify the absolute abundance of each unique TCRbeta CDR3 rearrangement, sequence reads were collapsed and filtered. For each sample, productive Simpson clonality was calculated as the square root of Simpson's diversity index over productive rearrangements. Not all clones reach the TCRdb copy of this immuneACCESS table, which keeps in-frame sequences only. Checked studies attribute under half of the gap to unresolved V genes and leave the rest unexplained. V, J and clone size derive from that table, while D and trimming were established from the DNA sequence. In this sample the table shows about 140,000 clones, roughly 84% of which occur a single time. About 5.2% of the sample comes from the top ten.

Participants in the prospective study were enrolled through a virtual design, were aged about 18 to 90 years, and lived in approximately 25 United States geographic areas. In the prospective study, participants were assigned to cohorts based on the clinical history participants reported in a screening survey and a study questionnaire. A participant counted as exposed if, within 2 weeks of entering the study, that participant had been in contact with someone who had a PCR-confirmed or clinician-diagnosed COVID-19 case. In the prospective study, mobile phlebotomists collected whole blood, serum and a nasopharyngeal or oropharyngeal swab from each participant. Participants in the prospective study had the option to provide additional blood draws and questionnaires over an approximately 2-month period. Before DNA extraction, prospective study blood samples were shipped either frozen or at room temperature.

Sequences LGHDT (CDR1) and YNNKEL (CDR2) are obtained from the germline V gene (reference sequence). A distance of 16 bases separates the germline ends of V and J, which lose 1 base and 7 bases respectively. Reading from cysteine to phenylalanine, the CDR3 counts 15 amino acids. Only CDR3 DNA remains: 45 bases, in frame from the first base. The sample taken for sequencing was PBMCs or T cells enriched from blood (not recorded which). This chain joins TRBV3-1 (or the pseudogene TRBV3-2) to TRBJ2-5, and perhaps TRBD2 as D gene, on 5 matching bases. This TCR came from a man in his 70s who had been exposed to COVID-19. The nucleotide sequence is TGTGCCAGCAGCCAAGTTGGGTCTAGCTTGGGGACCCAGTACTTC. Its translation is CASSQVGSSLGTQYF.